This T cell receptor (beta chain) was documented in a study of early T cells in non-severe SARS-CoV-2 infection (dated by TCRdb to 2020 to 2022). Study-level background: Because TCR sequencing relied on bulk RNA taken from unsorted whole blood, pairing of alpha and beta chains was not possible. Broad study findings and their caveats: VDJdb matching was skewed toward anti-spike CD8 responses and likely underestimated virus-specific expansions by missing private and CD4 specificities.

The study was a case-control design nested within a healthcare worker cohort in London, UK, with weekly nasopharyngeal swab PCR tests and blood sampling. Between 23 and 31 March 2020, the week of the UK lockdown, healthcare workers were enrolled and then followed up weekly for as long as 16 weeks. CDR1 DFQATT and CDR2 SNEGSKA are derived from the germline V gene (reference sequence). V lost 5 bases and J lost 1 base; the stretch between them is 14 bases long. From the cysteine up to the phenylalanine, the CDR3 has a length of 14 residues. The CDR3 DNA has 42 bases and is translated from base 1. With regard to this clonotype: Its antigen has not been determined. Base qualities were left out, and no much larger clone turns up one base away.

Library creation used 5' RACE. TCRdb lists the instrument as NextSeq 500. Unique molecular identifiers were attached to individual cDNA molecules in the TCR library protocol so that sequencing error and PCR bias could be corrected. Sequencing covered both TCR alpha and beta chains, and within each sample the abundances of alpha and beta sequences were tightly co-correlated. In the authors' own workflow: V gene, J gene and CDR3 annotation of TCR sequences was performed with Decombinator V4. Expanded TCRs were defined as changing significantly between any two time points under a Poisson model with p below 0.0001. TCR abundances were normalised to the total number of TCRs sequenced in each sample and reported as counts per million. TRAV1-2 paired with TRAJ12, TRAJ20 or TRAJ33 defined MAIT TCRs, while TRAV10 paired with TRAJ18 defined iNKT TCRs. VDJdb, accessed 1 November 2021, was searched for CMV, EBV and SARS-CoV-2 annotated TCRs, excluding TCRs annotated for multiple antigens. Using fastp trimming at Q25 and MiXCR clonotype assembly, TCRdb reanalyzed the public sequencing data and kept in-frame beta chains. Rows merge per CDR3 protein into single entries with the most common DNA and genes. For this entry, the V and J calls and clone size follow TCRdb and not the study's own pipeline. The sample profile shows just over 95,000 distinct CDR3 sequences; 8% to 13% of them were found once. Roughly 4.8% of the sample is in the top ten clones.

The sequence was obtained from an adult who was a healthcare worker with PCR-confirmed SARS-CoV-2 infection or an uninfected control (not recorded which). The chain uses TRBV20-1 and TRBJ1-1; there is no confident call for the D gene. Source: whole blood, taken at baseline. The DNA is TGCAGTGCTGGACCCAGGCTGGGGAACACTGAAGCTTTCTTT. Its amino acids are CSAGPRLGNTEAFF.